This entry lists 15 T cell receptor beta chains sequenced from one sample in a study of T cells in Graves' hyperthyroidism and ophthalmopathy. The investigators amplified TCR beta CDR3 regions from RNA transcripts. An initial round of RT-PCR targeting the TCR CDR3 relied on the HTBI primer set. TCRdb used MiXCR to reprocess the multiplex PCR reads, holding one entry per CDR3 protein. The data contain 550,000 to 650,000 distinct CDR3 sequences, 14% of them singletons. The sample was blood. The receptors originated from a woman in her 40s with Graves' hyperthyroidism.

The gene calls are TRBV6-1 and TRBJ2-2; the D gene is possibly TRBD2 (5 bases). The CDR3 extends over 14 amino acids. Trimming removed 2 bases at V and 5 bases at J, with 9 bases between. Germline V gene data show CDR1 as MNHNS and CDR2 as SASEGT. CDR3: CASSERGNTGELFF. In nucleotides, the CDR3 is TGTGCCAGCAGTGAAAGAGGGAATACCGGGGAGCTGTTTTTT.

This clonotype was observed a few times. The chain has TRBV9 and TRBJ2-2; 11 positions agree with TRBD2. Germline V lookup: CDR1 SGDLS, CDR2 YYNGEE. This CDR3 comprises 14 residues. Trimming removed 3 bases from V and 6 bases from J; junction bases left unmatched: 1. The CDR3 sequence: CASSALAGAGELFF. The CDR3 DNA sequence: TGTGCCAGCAGCGCACTAGCGGGAGCCGGGGAGCTGTTTTTT.

This clonotype was detected many times. The V call is TRBV7-9, the J call TRBJ1-1, with 7 bases identical to TRBD1. Germline CDR1 and CDR2: SEHNR and FQNEAQ (reference sequence). V dropped 5 bases and J dropped 0; count of bases not matched to a gene: 6. This CDR3 comprises 15 residues. CDR3 region: CASSASRGMNTEAFF. The CDR3 nucleotides read TGTGCCAGCAGCGCTAGCAGGGGGATGAACACTGAAGCTTTCTTT.

This clonotype was counted at least ten times. This chain connects TRBV28 to TRBJ2-6; D possibly uses TRBD1 or TRBD2 (5 bases each). Per germline, CDR1 MDHEN and CDR2 SYDVKM. This CDR3 is 18 amino acids long. Trimming took off 5 bases at V and 0 bases at J, with 17 bases between the two ends. CDR3 region: CASSRNPGRRSGANVLTF. For the CDR3, the DNA is TGTGCCAGCAGTCGGAATCCGGGACGGCGCTCTGGGGCCAACGTCCTGACTTTC.

This clonotype was counted many times. V is TRBV29-1 and J is TRBJ2-7; no firm D call. The CDR3 runs 12 residues. Germline lookup yields CDR1 SQVTM and CDR2 ANQGSEA. V was trimmed by 4 bases and J by 4 bases, leaving 11 bases between them. The DNA for the CDR3 is TGCAGCGTTGGTCGCTCCGGTTACGAGCAGTACTTC. This gives the protein CSVGRSGYEQYF.

This clonotype has ten or more counts. The genes are TRBV29-1 and TRBJ2-2; TRBD2 agrees at 14 bases. Per germline, CDR1 SQVTM and CDR2 ANQGSEA. The junction had 2 bases not matched to a gene; V was cut back by 6 bases and J by 2 bases. The CDR3 sequence is 15 residues long. In DNA form, the CDR3 reads TGCAGCGTGGGACTAGCGGGGGCCAACACCGGGGAGCTGTTTTTT. Protein: CSVGLAGANTGELFF.

This clonotype was seen only a few times. The CDR3 DNA reads TGTGCCAGCTCACCAACTCCCAACCAGAATGAGCAGTTCTTC. This codes for CASSPTPNQNEQFF. The chain employs TRBV18 and TRBJ2-1; no firm D call. This CDR3 is built from 14 residues. V lost 2 bases and J 7 bases, leaving 12 bases between the germline ends. Germline assignment: CDR1 KGHSH and CDR2 LQKENI.

This clonotype was counted many times. The chain uses TRBV12-3 or TRBV12-4 and TRBJ1-5; no clear D. Trimming cost V 4 bases and J 0 bases, with 13 bases left between them. CDR3 length equals 16 residues. CDR3 nucleotide sequence: TGTGCCAGCAGTTACGATCCCGGGGTTAGCAATCAGCCCCAGCATTTT. This codes for CASSYDPGVSNQPQHF.

The J gene is TRBJ1-5, the V gene TRBV20-1; D is undetermined. The CDR3 totals 12 residues. V lost 1 base and J 6 bases, leaving 7 bases between the germline ends. Germline values: CDR1 DFQATT, CDR2 SNEGSKA (reference sequence). The CDR3 nucleotides are TGCAGTGCTAGAGTCTCCCTTCAGCCCCAGCATTTT. It is translated as CSARVSLQPQHF.

In its sample, this clonotype was seen many times. This rearrangement joins TRBV7-2 to TRBJ2-1; D possibly corresponds to TRBD2 (5 bases). The CDR3 runs 16 residues. Germline-derived CDR1 and CDR2 are SGHTA and FQGNSA. The V and J ends lost 5 bases and 10 bases respectively, with 24 bases between them. The CDR3 coding sequence is TGTGCCAGCAGCCTAGGGAGTCAACTCCCCTTGCCCGAGCAGTTCTTC. It yields the protein CASSLGSQLPLPEQFF.

This clonotype was recorded at least ten times. V and J are TRBV6-1 and TRBJ2-5, with TRBD2 identical over 11 bases. This CDR3 has 19 residues. CDR1 and CDR2 from the germline V gene are MNHNS and SASEGT. With 8 bases clipped from V and 5 bases from J, the junction kept 22 bases outside the gene matches. The CDR3 DNA is TGTGCCAGCGACACGGGGCTAGCGGGAGGACAGCCCCCCGACGAGACCCAGTACTTC. Encoded protein: CASDTGLAGGQPPDETQYF.

This clonotype has at least ten counts. The chain employs TRBV12-3 or TRBV12-4 and TRBJ2-7; D may be TRBD2 (5 bases). Trimming stripped 3 bases from V and 6 bases from J, with 9 bases between. The CDR3 is 12 residues long. The CDR3 sequence is CASSLLEAEQYF. The CDR3 DNA sequence: TGTGCCAGCAGTTTGTTGGAGGCCGAGCAGTACTTC.

The chain has TRBV7-9 and TRBJ2-3; D assignment may be TRBD1 or TRBD2 (6 bases each). Trimming took 7 bases from V and 2 from J, leaving 22 bases between them. In germline, CDR1 is SEHNR, CDR2 FQNEAQ (reference sequence). This CDR3 comprises 17 residues. The DNA for the CDR3 is TGTGCCAGCAATTCTCCTCACAGGGAGCGGGCCACAGATACGCAGTATTTT. Amino acids: CASNSPHRERATDTQYF.

In this sample, this clonotype turned up a few times. The rearrangement joins TRBV9 to TRBJ2-1, with D possibly being TRBD2 (5 bases). Germline V gene lookup returns CDR1 SGDLS and CDR2 YYNGEE. Trimming pared 3 bases from V and 3 bases from J, leaving 10 bases between. This CDR3 region has 14 residues. CDR3 in DNA: TGTGCCAGCAGCGGGACTTACCTCTACAATGAGCAGTTCTTC. It codes for CASSGTYLYNEQFF.

This clonotype was seen ten or more times. The V gene is TRBV24-1, the J gene TRBJ2-1, with D perhaps matching TRBD2 (5 bases). Germline values: CDR1 KGHDR, CDR2 SFDVKD. Trimming left V 5 bases short and J 0 bases short, with 7 bases between. This CDR3 has 14 residues. The CDR3 reads CATSGGSSYNEQFF. The CDR3 DNA follows: TGTGCCACCAGTGGAGGGAGCTCCTACAATGAGCAGTTCTTC.